Listed below are T cell receptor beta chains from one sample, sequenced in a study of CD8+CD57+ T cells in acquired aplastic anemia. In TCRdb, the reads were re-called with MiXCR into one record per CDR3 protein. The sample has about 160,000 distinct CDR3 sequences; approximately 44% are singletons. Sequenced material: sorted CD4+, CD8+, or CD8+CD57+ T cells (not recorded which) from PBMCs. These receptors were taken from a human donor in good health. The CDR3 runs from the conserved cysteine through the conserved F or W. Each record gives: J gene, D gene, V gene, clone size, CDR3 DNA, CDR3 protein. A D gene is named only where the DNA matches it firmly. The listing skips clone size in some rows; elsewhere it reads once, few, many or a size class.

J gene: TRBJ2-5; D gene: TRBD1; V gene: TRBV19; clone size: NA; CDR3 DNA: TGTGCCAGTAGTATAGTCTTCGGACAGGGGGCCCAAGAGACCCAGTACTTC; CDR3 protein: CASSIVFGQGAQETQYF
J gene: TRBJ1-6; D gene: NA; V gene: TRBV10-3; clone size: NA; CDR3 DNA: TGTGCCATCAGTGAGTCGACGGCCTCCTATAATTCACCCCTCCACTTT; CDR3 protein: CAISESTASYNSPLHF
J gene: TRBJ2-1; D gene: TRBD2; V gene: TRBV20-1; clone size: NA; CDR3 DNA: TGCAGTGCCAGCAGCAAGGGACTAGCGGGTAACAATGAGCAGTTCTTC; CDR3 protein: CSASSKGLAGNNEQFF
J gene: TRBJ2-7; D gene: NA; V gene: TRBV28; clone size: many; CDR3 DNA: TGTGCCAGCAGTCTTGGCAACTACGAGCAGTACTTC; CDR3 protein: CASSLGNYEQYF
J gene: TRBJ2-5; D gene: NA; V gene: TRBV5-1; clone size: many; CDR3 DNA: TGCGCCAGCAGACAGGGCTCGGAGACCCAGTACTTC; CDR3 protein: CASRQGSETQYF
J gene: TRBJ2-1; D gene: NA; V gene: TRBV6-6; clone size: few; CDR3 DNA: TGTGCCAGCGGCAACAATGAGCAGTTCTTC; CDR3 protein: CASGNNEQFF
J gene: TRBJ2-1; D gene: NA; V gene: TRBV5-1; clone size: many; CDR3 DNA: TGCGCCAGCAGCACACAGGGATATGAGCAGTTCTTC; CDR3 protein: CASSTQGYEQFF
J gene: TRBJ1-2; D gene: TRBD1; V gene: TRBV7-3; clone size: many; CDR3 DNA: TGTGCCAGCGCGGACAGGGAAGGCTATGGCTACACCTTC; CDR3 protein: CASADREGYGYTF
J gene: TRBJ2-7; D gene: TRBD2; V gene: TRBV4-2; clone size: NA; CDR3 DNA: TGTGCCAGCAGCCAAGGACTAGCGGGAGAAACCCGCCTAAACGAGCAGTACTTC; CDR3 protein: CASSQGLAGETRLNEQYF
J gene: TRBJ2-5; D gene: NA; V gene: TRBV14; clone size: many; CDR3 DNA: TGTGCCAGCAGCCAAGATCGGTCGGGGGCCCGTAAAGAGACCCAGTACTTC; CDR3 protein: CASSQDRSGARKETQYF
J gene: TRBJ2-1; D gene: NA; V gene: TRBV7-9; clone size: NA; CDR3 DNA: TGTGCCACGGGTGGGAGGAGCAATGAGCAGTTCTTC; CDR3 protein: CATGGRSNEQFF
J gene: TRBJ1-1; D gene: NA; V gene: TRBV14; clone size: NA; CDR3 DNA: TGTGCCAGCAGCCAAGAACAAAAGAACACTGAAGCTTTCTTT; CDR3 protein: CASSQEQKNTEAFF